A single sample is the source of the 17 T cell receptor beta chains below, sequenced in a study of shared clonotypes between healthy human individuals. This table comes from immunoSEQ multiplex PCR, and its TCRdb copy is limited to in-frame clones, with some not included. Among about 490,000 clones listed, about three quarters were seen once. The material sequenced was PBMCs. Receptor source: a woman in her 40s in good health. Some clones in this sample may be carry-over from other donors' samples.

Of note for this clone: At the DNA level, this CDR3 is encoded by other sequences in the same sample as well. This rearrangement joins TRBV6-6 to TRBJ2-7; 7 nucleotides line up with TRBD1. V shed 6 bases and J 2 bases; nucleotides not matched to a gene: 4. Germline values: CDR1 MNHNY, CDR2 SVGAGI (reference sequence). The CDR3 extends over 13 amino acids. The CDR3 sequence is CASSPGTAYEQYF. CDR3 nucleotide sequence: TGTGCCAGCAGCCCCGGGACAGCCTACGAGCAGTACTTC.

CDR3 bases: TGTGCCAGTAGTAGGACAGGCGCACCCTCTGGGGCCAACGTCCTGACTTTC. It codes for CASSRTGAPSGANVLTF. This rearrangement joins TRBV19 to TRBJ2-6, with TRBD1 matching over 7 bases. The CDR3 runs to 17 residues. Trimming cost V 4 bases and J 0 bases; bases outside gene matches: 6. Germline CDR1 LNHDA, CDR2 SQIVND (reference sequence). The full variable domain, with the rest looked up from reference TRBV19 and TRBJ2-6, is DGGITQSPKYLFRKEGQNVTLSCEQNLNHDAMYWYRQDPGQGLRLIYYSQIVNDFQKGDIAEGYSVSREKKESFPLTVTSAQKNPTAFYLCASSRTGAPSGANVLTFGAGSRLTVL.

The J gene is TRBJ2-7, the V gene TRBV13; perhaps TRBD1 as D (6 bases). Trimming removed 5 bases from V and 0 bases from J, with 14 bases in between. Looked up from germline, CDR1 is PRHDT and CDR2 is FYEKMQ (reference sequence). The CDR3 consists of 15 residues. This CDR3 reads CASSPQGTLSYEQYF. The CDR3, as DNA: TGTGCCAGCAGCCCCCAGGGGACACTCTCCTACGAGCAGTACTTC.

As concerns this clone: The junction departs from the called germline gene at one end, perhaps through a read error. This sequence joins TRBV19 and TRBJ2-7; D perhaps matches TRBD2 (6 bases). Germline V gene sequence: CDR1 LNHDA, CDR2 SQIVND (reference sequence). This CDR3 has 13 residues. The CDR3 reads CASSTGLVDEQYF. The CDR3 DNA reads TGTGCCAGCAGTACGGGACTTGTCGACGAGCAGTACTTC. Full variable domain (missing parts from reference TRBV19 and TRBJ2-7): DGGITQSPKYLFRKEGQNVTLSCEQNLNHDAMYWYRQDPGQGLRLIYYSQIVNDFQKGDIAEGYSVSREKKESFPLTVTSAQKNPTAFYLCASSTGLVDEQYFGPGTRLTVT.

Of note for this clone: Mismatch with germline at one junction end may stem from a read error. This chain uses TRBV28 with TRBJ1-1; D not certain. The germline gives CDR1 MDHEN, CDR2 SYDVKM. The CDR3 covers 15 residues. CDR3 coding DNA: TGTGCCAGCAGTTTATACGGGCGGATGAGAACTGAAGCCTTCTTT. As protein: CASSLYGRMRTEAFF.

A few counts support this clone. Its ends do not fully match the called genes, so a read error is possible. This same CDR3 is encoded by further DNA sequences in the sample. The gene calls are TRBV29-1 and TRBJ1-1; D unclear. The CDR3 has 11 residues. Per the germline V gene, CDR1 is SQVTM and CDR2 is ANQGSEA. Here the CDR3 reads CSVEATGRAFF. As DNA, the CDR3 is TGCAGCGTCGAAGCTACGGGGAGAGCTTTCTTT.

This sequence joins TRBV11-2 and TRBJ2-7; 7 bases align to TRBD2. The junction had 6 bases not matched to a gene; V was cut back by 1 base and J by 6 bases. Germline values: CDR1 SGHAT, CDR2 FQNNGV. This CDR3 is 14 amino acids long. In DNA form, the CDR3 reads TGTGCCAGCAGCTTAGGCGGGAGAAGCTGCGAGCAGTACTTC. This gives the protein CASSLGGRSCEQYF. Combining the CDR3 with reference TRBV11-2 and TRBJ2-7 gives the whole variable domain EAGVAQSPRYKIIEKRQSVAFWCNPISGHATLYWYQQILGQGPKLLIQFQNNGVVDDSQLPKDRFSAERLKGVDSTLKIQPAKLEDSAVYLCASSLGGRSCEQYFGPGTRLTVT.

The genes are TRBV18 and TRBJ2-1; TRBD2 matches at 10 bases. The length of the CDR3 is 15 residues. V dropped 0 bases and J dropped 10; count of bases not matched to a gene: 6. CDR1 is KGHSH and CDR2 is LQKENI in the germline V gene. The CDR3 region has the DNA TGTGCCAGCTCACCACCGTCTCTAGCGGGAGACGAGCAGTTCTTC. It encodes CASSPPSLAGDEQFF. Together with reference TRBV18 and TRBJ2-1, the CDR3 gives the full variable domain: NAGVMQNPRHLVRRRGQEARLRCSPMKGHSHVYWYRQLPEEGLKFMVYLQKENIIDESGMPKERFSAEFPKEGPSILRIQQVVRGDSAAYFCASSPPSLAGDEQFFGPGTRLTVL.

This chain uses TRBV19 with TRBJ2-7; D is perhaps TRBD2 (5 bases). Per the germline V gene, CDR1 is LNHDA and CDR2 is SQIVND (reference sequence). The CDR3 runs 15 residues. Trimming stripped 5 bases from V and 0 bases from J, with 14 bases between. This CDR3 reads CASSDAGLASYEQYF. DNA for the CDR3: TGTGCCAGTAGTGATGCCGGACTTGCCTCCTACGAGCAGTACTTC.

The chain recombines TRBV19 with TRBJ1-3; no reliable D call. Germline CDR1 reads LNHDA; CDR2 reads SQIVND (reference sequence). This CDR3 is 14 amino acids long. The V end was cut by 6 bases, the J end by 1 base, with 10 bases between. CDR3 nucleotides: TGTGCCAGTAGCCCATCTTTTTCTGGAAACACCATATATTTT. It is translated as CASSPSFSGNTIYF.

The chain has TRBV6-6 and TRBJ2-2, with unresolved D. Between the trimmed V and J ends, which lost 6 bases and 4 bases, there was a span of 15 bases. CDR1 is MNHNY and CDR2 is SVGAGI in the germline V gene (reference sequence). The CDR3 sequence is 15 residues long. For the CDR3, the DNA is TGTGCCAGCAGCTTACCCTTCGACACCACCGGGGAGCTGTTTTTT. Its protein is CASSLPFDTTGELFF.

The chain carries TRBV30 and TRBJ1-3, with D tentatively TRBD1 (5 bases). Deletions cut 2 bases from V and 1 base from J, with 15 bases between. Germline CDR1 GTSNPN, CDR2 SVGIG (reference sequence). This CDR3 region has 16 residues. In DNA, the CDR3 is TGTGCCTGGAGTAGGGGCGGTGAAGTATCTGGAAACACCATATATTTT. It encodes CAWSRGGEVSGNTIYF.

This sequence joins TRBV18 and TRBJ2-5, with TRBD1 matching over 7 bases. The CDR3 runs to 15 residues. The germline CDR1 and CDR2 sequences are KGHSH and LQKENI. The V segment lost 4 bases and the J segment 4 bases; nucleotides outside the gene matches: 9. The CDR3, as DNA: TGTGCCAGCTCACATGACAGGGCCGTCCGAGAGACCCAGTACTTC. It translates to CASSHDRAVRETQYF.

J is TRBJ1-1 and V is TRBV18; possibly TRBD1 for D (5 bases). V shed 2 bases and J shed 2 bases, with 9 bases lying between them. CDR3 length: 14 residues. Germline loops: CDR1 KGHSH, CDR2 LQKENI. DNA of the CDR3: TGTGCCAGCTCACCAGCAGGGTTCAACACTGAAGCTTTCTTT. Translation: CASSPAGFNTEAFF.

The V call is TRBV28, the J call TRBJ1-2; 8 bases agree with TRBD1. There are 14 residues in the CDR3. The germline CDR1 and CDR2 sequences are MDHEN and SYDVKM. V lost 5 bases and J lost 5; bases outside the gene matches: 7. The CDR3: CASSMPGQAYGYTF. DNA for the CDR3: TGTGCCAGCAGTATGCCGGGACAGGCATATGGCTACACCTTC.

Turning to this clone: A much larger clone lies a single base off, so this may be a read error. The V call is TRBV7-2, the J call TRBJ2-2, with unresolved D. V lost 4 bases and J lost 6, with 12 bases in between. Germline CDR1 SGHTA, CDR2 FQGNSA. The CDR3 sequence is 14 residues long. The CDR3 nucleotides read TGTGCCAGCAGCTCAGCGCGTAGGTCCGGGGAGCTGTTTTTT. This translates into CASSSARRSGELFF.

V is TRBV21-1 and J is TRBJ1-5; TRBD1 was called by the table and not checked on the DNA. TRBV21-1 is a pseudogene locus. This CDR3 spans 14 amino acids. The CDR3 bases are TGTGCCAGCAGCAAAAGGCAGGGTAATCAGCCCCAGCATTTT. It yields the protein CASSKRQGNQPQHF.